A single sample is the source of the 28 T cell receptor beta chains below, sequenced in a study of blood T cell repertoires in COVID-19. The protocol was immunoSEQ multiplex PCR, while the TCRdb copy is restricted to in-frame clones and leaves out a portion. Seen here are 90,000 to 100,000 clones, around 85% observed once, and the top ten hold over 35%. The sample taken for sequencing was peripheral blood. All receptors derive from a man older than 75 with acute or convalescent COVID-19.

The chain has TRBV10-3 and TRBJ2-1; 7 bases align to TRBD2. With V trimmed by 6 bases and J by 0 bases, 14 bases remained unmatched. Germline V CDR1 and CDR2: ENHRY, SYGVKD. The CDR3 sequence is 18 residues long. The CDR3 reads CAISSLAERPSSYNEQFF. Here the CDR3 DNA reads TGTGCCATCAGCAGCCTAGCGGAAAGGCCAAGCTCCTACAATGAGCAGTTCTTC.

Here the CDR3 DNA reads TGCGCCATCTCAGGGCGGGGACTCCAGATCCATACGCAGTATTTT. It encodes CAISGRGLQIHTQYF. V is TRBV23-1 and J is TRBJ2-3, with D possibly being TRBD2 (6 bases). TRBV23-1 has ORF status, its function being uncertain. V lost 10 bases and J lost 7, with 24 bases in between. This CDR3 is built from 15 residues.

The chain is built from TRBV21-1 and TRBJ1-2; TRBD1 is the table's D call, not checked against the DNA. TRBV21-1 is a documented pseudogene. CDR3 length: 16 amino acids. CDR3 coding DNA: TGTGCCAGCAGCAGGGACAGGGGGCATGCTAACTATGGCTACACCTTC. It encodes CASSRDRGHANYGYTF.

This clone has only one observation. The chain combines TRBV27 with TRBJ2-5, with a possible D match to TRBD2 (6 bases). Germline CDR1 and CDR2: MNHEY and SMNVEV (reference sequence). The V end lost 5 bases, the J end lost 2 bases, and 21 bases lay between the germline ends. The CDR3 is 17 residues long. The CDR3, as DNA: TGTGCCAGCAGTCCTCGGAGGGGCCCGAGGGTACAAGAGACCCAGTACTTC. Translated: CASSPRRGPRVQETQYF.

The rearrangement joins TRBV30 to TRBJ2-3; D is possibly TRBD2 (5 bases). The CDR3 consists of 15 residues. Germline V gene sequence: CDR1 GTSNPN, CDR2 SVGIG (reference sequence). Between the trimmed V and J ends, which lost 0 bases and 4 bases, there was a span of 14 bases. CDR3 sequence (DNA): TGTGCCTGGAGTGTACTAGAGAAACAAGCAGATACGCAGTATTTT. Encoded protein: CAWSVLEKQADTQYF.

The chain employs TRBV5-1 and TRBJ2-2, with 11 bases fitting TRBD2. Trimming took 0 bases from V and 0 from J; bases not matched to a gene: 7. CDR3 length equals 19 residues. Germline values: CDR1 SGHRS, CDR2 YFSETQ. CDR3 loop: CASSLEGPSGRPNTGELFF. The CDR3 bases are TGCGCCAGCAGCTTGGAGGGGCCTAGCGGGAGGCCGAACACCGGGGAGCTGTTTTTT.

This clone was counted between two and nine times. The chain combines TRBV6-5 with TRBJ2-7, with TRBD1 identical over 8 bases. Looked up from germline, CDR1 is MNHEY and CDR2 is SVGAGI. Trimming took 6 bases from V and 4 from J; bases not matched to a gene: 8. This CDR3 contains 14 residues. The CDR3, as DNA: TGTGCCAGCAGCCGTCCAGGGGGCATGTACGAGCAGTACTTC. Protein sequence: CASSRPGGMYEQYF.

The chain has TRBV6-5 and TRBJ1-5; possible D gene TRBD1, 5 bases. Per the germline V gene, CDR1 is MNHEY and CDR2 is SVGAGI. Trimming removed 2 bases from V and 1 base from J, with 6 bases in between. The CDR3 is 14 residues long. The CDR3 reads CASSYQGSNQPQHF. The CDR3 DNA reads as TGTGCCAGCAGTTACCAGGGAAGCAATCAGCCCCAGCATTTT.

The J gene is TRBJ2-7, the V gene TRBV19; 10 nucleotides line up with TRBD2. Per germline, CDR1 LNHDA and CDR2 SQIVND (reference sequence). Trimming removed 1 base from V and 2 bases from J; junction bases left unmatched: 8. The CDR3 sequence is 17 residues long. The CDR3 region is CASSIGASGSRTYEQYF. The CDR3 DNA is TGTGCCAGTAGTATAGGGGCTAGCGGGAGTAGGACCTACGAGCAGTACTTC.

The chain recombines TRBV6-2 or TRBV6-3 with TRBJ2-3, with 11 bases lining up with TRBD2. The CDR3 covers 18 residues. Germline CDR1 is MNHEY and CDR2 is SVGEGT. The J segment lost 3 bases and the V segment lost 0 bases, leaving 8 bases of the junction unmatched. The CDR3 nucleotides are TGTGCCAGCAGTTACTCGAGCACTAGCGGGAGTCTAACAGATACGCAGTATTTT. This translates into CASSYSSTSGSLTDTQYF.

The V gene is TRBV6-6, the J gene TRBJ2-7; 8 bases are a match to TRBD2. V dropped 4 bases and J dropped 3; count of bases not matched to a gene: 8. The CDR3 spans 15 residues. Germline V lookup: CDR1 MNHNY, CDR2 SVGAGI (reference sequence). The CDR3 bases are TGTGCCAGCAGTTCTAGCGGGTCTACTTTCTACGAGCAGTACTTC. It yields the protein CASSSSGSTFYEQYF.

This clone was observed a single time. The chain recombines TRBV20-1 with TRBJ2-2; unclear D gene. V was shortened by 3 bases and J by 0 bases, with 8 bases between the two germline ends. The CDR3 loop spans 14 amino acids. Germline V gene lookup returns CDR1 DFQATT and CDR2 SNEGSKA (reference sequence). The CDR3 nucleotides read TGCAGTGCTAGTGTGGCAGCGAACACCGGGGAGCTGTTTTTT. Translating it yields CSASVAANTGELFF.

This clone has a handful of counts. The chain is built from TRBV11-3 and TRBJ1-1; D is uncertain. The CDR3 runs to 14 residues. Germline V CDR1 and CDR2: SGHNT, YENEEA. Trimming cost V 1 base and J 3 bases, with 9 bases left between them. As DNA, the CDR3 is TGTGCCAGCAGCTTAGGAGGCGGAGACACTGAAGCTTTCTTT. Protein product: CASSLGGGDTEAFF.

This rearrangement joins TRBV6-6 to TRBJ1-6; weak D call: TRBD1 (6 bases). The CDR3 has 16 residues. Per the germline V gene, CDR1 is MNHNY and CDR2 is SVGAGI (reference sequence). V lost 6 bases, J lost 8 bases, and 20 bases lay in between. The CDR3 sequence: CASSPPPGALDSPLHF. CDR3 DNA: TGTGCCAGCAGCCCCCCCCCAGGGGCGCTGGATTCACCCCTCCACTTT.

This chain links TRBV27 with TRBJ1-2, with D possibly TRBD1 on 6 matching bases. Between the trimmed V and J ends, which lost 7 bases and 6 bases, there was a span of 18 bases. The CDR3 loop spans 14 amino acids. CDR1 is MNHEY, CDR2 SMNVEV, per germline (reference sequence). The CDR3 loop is CASIPNRVRDGYTF. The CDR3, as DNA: TGTGCCAGCATTCCTAACAGGGTGCGGGATGGCTACACCTTC.

The CDR3 loop is CASSDSQDYPSRNYGYTF. In DNA form, the CDR3 reads TGTGCCAGCAGTGACTCACAGGATTACCCTTCTAGGAACTATGGCTACACCTTC. J is TRBJ1-2 and V is TRBV6-4; D may be TRBD1 (5 bases). The V end was cut by 0 bases, the J end by 2 bases, with 19 bases between. Germline lookup yields CDR1 MRHNA and CDR2 SNTAGT. The CDR3 sequence is 18 residues long.

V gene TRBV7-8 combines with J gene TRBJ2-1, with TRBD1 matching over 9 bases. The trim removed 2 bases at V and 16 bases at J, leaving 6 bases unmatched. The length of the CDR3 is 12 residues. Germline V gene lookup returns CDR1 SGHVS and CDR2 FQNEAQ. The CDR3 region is CASSLSGTGPFF. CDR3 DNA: TGTGCCAGCAGCTTATCCGGGACAGGGCCTTTCTTC.

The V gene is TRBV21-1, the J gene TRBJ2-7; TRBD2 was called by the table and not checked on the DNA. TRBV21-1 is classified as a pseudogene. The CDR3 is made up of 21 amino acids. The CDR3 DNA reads TGTGCCAGCAGCAAAGTGCCCCCAAGATTTACTAGCGGGAGCAAGGGCTACGAGCAGTACTTC. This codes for CASSKVPPRFTSGSKGYEQYF.

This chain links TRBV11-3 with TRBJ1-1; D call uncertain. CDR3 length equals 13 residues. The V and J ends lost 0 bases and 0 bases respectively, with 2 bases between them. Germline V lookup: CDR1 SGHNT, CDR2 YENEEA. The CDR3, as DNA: TGTGCCAGCAGCTTAGATATGAACACTGAAGCTTTCTTT. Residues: CASSLDMNTEAFF.

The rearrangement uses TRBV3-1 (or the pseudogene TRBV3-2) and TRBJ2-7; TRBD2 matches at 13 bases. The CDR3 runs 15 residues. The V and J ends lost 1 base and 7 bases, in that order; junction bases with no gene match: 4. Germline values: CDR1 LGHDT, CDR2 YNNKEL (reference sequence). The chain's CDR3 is CASSQGTSGRREQYF. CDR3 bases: TGTGCCAGCAGCCAAGGGACTAGCGGGAGAAGGGAGCAGTACTTC.

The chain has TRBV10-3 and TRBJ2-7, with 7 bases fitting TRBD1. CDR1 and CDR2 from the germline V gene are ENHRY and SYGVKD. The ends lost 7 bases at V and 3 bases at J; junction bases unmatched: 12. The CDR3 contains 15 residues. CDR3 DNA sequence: TGTGCCATCAAAAAAGACCGGGACAGCCTCTACGAGCAGTACTTC. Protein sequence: CAIKKDRDSLYEQYF.

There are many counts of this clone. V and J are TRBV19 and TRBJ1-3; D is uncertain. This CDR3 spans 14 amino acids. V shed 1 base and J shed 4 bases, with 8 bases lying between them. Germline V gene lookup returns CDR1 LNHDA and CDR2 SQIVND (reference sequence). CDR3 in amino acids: CASSIAAEGNTIYF. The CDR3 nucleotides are TGTGCCAGTAGTATAGCGGCGGAGGGAAACACCATATATTTT.

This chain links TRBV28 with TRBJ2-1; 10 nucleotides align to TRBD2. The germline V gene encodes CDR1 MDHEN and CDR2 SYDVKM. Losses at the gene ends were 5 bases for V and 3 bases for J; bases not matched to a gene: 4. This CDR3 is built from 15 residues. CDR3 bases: TGTGCCAGCAGTCCTAGCGGGAGTGGCTACAATGAGCAGTTCTTC. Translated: CASSPSGSGYNEQFF.

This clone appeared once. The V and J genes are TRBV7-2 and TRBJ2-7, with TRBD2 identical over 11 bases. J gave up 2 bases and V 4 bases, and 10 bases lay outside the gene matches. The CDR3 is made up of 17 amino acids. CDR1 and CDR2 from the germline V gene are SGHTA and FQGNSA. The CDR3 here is CASSSSGLAGTPYEQYF. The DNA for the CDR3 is TGTGCCAGCAGCTCCTCAGGACTAGCGGGCACCCCCTACGAGCAGTACTTC.

CDR3 protein: CSVGVGAHYGYTF. The CDR3 region has the DNA TGCAGCGTTGGTGTGGGGGCCCACTATGGCTACACCTTC. The J gene is TRBJ1-2, the V gene TRBV29-1; tentatively, D is TRBD1 (6 bases). CDR1 is SQVTM, CDR2 ANQGSEA, per germline. The CDR3 contains 13 residues. Trimming shortened V by 4 bases and J by 3 bases, and 12 bases separated the two germline ends.

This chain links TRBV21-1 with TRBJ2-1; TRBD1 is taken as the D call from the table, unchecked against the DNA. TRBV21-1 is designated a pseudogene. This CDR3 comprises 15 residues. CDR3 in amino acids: CASSKKAGAENEQFF. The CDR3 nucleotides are TGTGCCAGCAGCAAAAAGGCAGGGGCTGAGAATGAGCAGTTCTTC.

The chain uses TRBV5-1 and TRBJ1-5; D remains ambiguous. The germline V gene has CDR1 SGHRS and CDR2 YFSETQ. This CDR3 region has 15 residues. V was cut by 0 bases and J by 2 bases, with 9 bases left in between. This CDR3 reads CASSLEGVRNQPQHF. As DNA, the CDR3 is TGCGCCAGCAGCTTGGAAGGAGTGCGCAATCAGCCCCAGCATTTT.

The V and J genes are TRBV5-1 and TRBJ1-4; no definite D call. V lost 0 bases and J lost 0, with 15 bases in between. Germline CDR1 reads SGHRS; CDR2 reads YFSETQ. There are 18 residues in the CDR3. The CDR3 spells CASSLGRIGSTTNEKLFF. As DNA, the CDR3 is TGCGCCAGCAGCTTGGGTCGCATCGGGTCCACAACTAATGAAAAACTGTTTTTT.